The clone carrying this T cell receptor beta chain was seen more than once but under ten times. TCRdb reprocessed the 5' RACE reads via MiXCR and lists one record per CDR3 protein. The table lists a few hundred thousand distinct CDR3 sequences, over 15% of them singletons. The germline V gene has CDR1 DFQATT and CDR2 SNEGSKA (reference sequence). This CDR3 spans 15 amino acids. With V trimmed by 3 bases and J by 2 bases, 9 bases remained unmatched. The data stem from a study of CD8 T cells in ankylosing spondylitis. Sequenced material: blood, either unsorted or a sorted T cell fraction (not recorded which). The chain uses TRBV20-1 and TRBJ2-7; 8 bases align to TRBD2. The TCR originated in a male donor with ankylosing spondylitis or in good health (not recorded which). The CDR3 DNA is TGCAGTGCTAGCGCGGGAGGCGCGGGAACCTACGAGCAGTACGTC. As protein: CSASAGGAGTYEQYV.